This T cell receptor beta chain was identified in a study of T cells of healthy individuals. In germline, CDR1 is MNHEY, CDR2 SMNVEV (reference sequence). Deletions cut 3 bases from V and 4 bases from J, with 7 bases between. CDR3 length: 13 amino acids. TCRdb re-derived calls from the 5' RACE reads in MiXCR, one entry per CDR3 protein. The data contain about 82,000 distinct CDR3 sequences, more than 5% of them singletons. This clonotype was recorded many times. This TCR derives from a female donor in good health. The chain links TRBV27 to TRBJ1-3, with no clear D. The CDR3 nucleotides are TGTGCCAGCAGTTTTCTGAAAGGAAACACCATATATTTT. It encodes CASSFLKGNTIYF.